These 6 T cell receptor beta chains originate from one sample sequenced in a study of blood T cell repertoires in COVID-19 (dated by TCRdb to 2019 to 2021). The receptor library was made with the immunoSEQ multiplex PCR assay. TCRdb stores this immuneACCESS table with in-frame sequences only. Part of the clones is absent; in the studies checked, under half of the shortfall reflects unresolved V genes, and no reason is known for the rest. This sample is represented by a few hundred thousand clones; about 88% of them were singletons. The biggest ten clones account for less than 5% of the sample. Sequenced material: peripheral blood. Receptors originate from a woman aged 40 to 50 who had recovered from COVID-19.

The chain carries TRBV18 and TRBJ2-1, with TRBD2 matching 9 bases. This CDR3 has 16 residues. V was clipped by 4 bases and J by 4 bases; unmatched bases: 8. Per the germline V gene, CDR1 is KGHSH and CDR2 is LQKENI. The CDR3 sequence is CASSLILSGSYNEQFF. CDR3 bases: TGTGCCAGCTCACTAATCCTTAGCGGGAGTTACAATGAGCAGTTCTTC.

This clone was observed a few times. V usage is TRBV9 and J usage is TRBJ1-1; D ambiguous. The CDR3 loop spans 13 amino acids. Germline V lookup: CDR1 SGDLS, CDR2 YYNGEE. V lost 4 bases to trimming and J lost 0 bases, with 7 bases between them. CDR3 bases: TGTGCCAGCAGCCCGGGGATGAACACTGAAGCTTTCTTT. Encoded protein: CASSPGMNTEAFF.

The genes are TRBV7-3 and TRBJ2-1, with 9 bases matching TRBD2. The germline gives CDR1 SGHTA, CDR2 FQGTGA. V was clipped by 2 bases and J by 0 bases; unmatched bases: 8. This CDR3 contains 18 residues. The CDR3 DNA follows: TGTGCCAGCAGCTTAGGCTCGCGGGGGGGCCTCTCCTACAATGAGCAGTTCTTC. It encodes CASSLGSRGGLSYNEQFF.

The chain joins TRBV28 to TRBJ1-6; 9 positions agree with TRBD1. The V gene end was trimmed by 4 bases and the J gene end by 6 bases; junction bases not matched to a gene: 7. The germline gives CDR1 MDHEN, CDR2 SYDVKM. This CDR3 is 16 amino acids long. Here the CDR3 reads CASSSPGTGPNSPLHF. For the CDR3, the DNA is TGTGCCAGCAGTTCCCCGGGGACAGGGCCTAATTCACCCCTCCACTTT. Based on the CDR3 plus reference TRBV28 and TRBJ1-6, the full variable domain is DVKVTQSSRYLVKRTGEKVFLECVQDMDHENMFWYRQDPGLGLRLIYFSYDVKMKEKGDIPEGYSVSREKKERFSLILESASTNQTSMYLCASSSPGTGPNSPLHFGNGTRLTVT.

This clone was recorded once. The rearrangement uses TRBV27 and TRBJ2-5, with 7 bases aligning to TRBD1. The CDR3 extends over 14 amino acids. Trimming cost V 11 bases and J 1 base; bases outside gene matches: 10. Germline assignment: CDR1 MNHEY and CDR2 SMNVEV (reference sequence). CDR3 nucleotides: TGTGCCCCCACTCGGGCAGGGGGCCAAGAGACCCAGTACTTC. This encodes CAPTRAGGQETQYF.

The gene calls are TRBV5-1 and TRBJ2-7, with D tentatively TRBD1 (6 bases). With 4 bases removed from V and 2 bases from J, the gap between germline ends came to 16 bases. Per the germline V gene, CDR1 is SGHRS and CDR2 is YFSETQ. The CDR3 sequence is 15 residues long. CDR3 region: CASSPGTNFTYEQYV. The CDR3 DNA reads as TGCGCCAGCAGCCCTGGGACAAATTTTACCTACGAGCAGTACGTC.